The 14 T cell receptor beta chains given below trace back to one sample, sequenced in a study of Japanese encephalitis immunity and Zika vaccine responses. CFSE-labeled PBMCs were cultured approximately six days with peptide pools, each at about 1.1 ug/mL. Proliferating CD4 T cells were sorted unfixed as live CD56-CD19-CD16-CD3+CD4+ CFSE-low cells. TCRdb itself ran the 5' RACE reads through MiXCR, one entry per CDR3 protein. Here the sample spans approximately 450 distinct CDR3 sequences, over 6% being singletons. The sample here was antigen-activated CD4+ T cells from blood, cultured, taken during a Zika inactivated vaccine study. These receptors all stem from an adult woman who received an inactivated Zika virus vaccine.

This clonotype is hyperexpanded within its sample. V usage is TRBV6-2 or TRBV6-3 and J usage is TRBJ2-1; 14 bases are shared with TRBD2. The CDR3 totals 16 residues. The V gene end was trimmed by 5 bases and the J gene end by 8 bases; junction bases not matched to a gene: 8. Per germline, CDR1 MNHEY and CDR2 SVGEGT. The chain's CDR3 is CASSTGLAGVHYEQFF. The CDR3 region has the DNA TGTGCCAGCAGTACGGGACTAGCGGGAGTTCACTATGAGCAGTTCTTC.

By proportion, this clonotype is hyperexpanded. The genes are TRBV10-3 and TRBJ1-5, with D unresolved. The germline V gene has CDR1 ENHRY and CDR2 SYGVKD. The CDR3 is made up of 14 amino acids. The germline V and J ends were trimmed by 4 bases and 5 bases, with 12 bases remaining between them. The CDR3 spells CAISGGGSDQPQHF. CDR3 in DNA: TGTGCCATCAGTGGCGGCGGGTCGGATCAGCCCCAGCATTTT.

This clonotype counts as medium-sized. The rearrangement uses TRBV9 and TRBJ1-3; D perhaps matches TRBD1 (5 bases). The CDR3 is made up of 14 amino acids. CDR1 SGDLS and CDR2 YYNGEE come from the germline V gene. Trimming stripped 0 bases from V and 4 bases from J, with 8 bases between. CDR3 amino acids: CASSVDGAGNTIYF. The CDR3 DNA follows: TGTGCCAGCAGCGTAGATGGGGCAGGAAACACCATATATTTT.

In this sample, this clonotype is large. CDR3 DNA: TGCAGCGTTGAACCCACGGCAGCCGAGACCCAGTACTTC. As protein: CSVEPTAAETQYF. The chain couples TRBV29-1 to TRBJ2-5; D gene unclear. The length of the CDR3 is 13 residues. V lost 2 bases to trimming and J lost 5 bases, with 12 bases between them. CDR1 is SQVTM, CDR2 ANQGSEA, per germline.

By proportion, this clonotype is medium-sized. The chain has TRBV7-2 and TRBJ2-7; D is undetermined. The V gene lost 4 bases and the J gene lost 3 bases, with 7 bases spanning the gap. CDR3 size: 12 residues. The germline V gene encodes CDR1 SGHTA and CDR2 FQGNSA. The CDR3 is CASSSTGYEQYF. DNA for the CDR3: TGTGCCAGCAGCTCGACGGGCTACGAGCAGTACTTC.

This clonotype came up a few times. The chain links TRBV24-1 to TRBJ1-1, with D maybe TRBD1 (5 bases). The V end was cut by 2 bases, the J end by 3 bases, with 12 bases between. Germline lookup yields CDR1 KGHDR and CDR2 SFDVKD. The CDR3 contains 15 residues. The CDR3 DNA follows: TGTGCCACCAGTGATTGTGGGGGTAGGGACACTGAAGCTTTCTTT. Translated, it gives CATSDCGGRDTEAFF.

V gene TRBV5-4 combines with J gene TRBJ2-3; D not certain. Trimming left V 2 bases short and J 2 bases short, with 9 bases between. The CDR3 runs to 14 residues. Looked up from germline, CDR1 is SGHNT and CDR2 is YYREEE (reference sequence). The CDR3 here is CASSFEYVTDTQYF. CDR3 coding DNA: TGTGCCAGCAGCTTTGAGTACGTCACAGATACGCAGTATTTT. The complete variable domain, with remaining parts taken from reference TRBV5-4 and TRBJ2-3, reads ETGVTQSPTHLIKTRGQQVTLRCSSQSGHNTVSWYQQALGQGPQFIFQYYREEENGRGNFPPRFSGLQFPNYSSELNVNALELDDSALYLCASSFEYVTDTQYFGPGTRLTVL.

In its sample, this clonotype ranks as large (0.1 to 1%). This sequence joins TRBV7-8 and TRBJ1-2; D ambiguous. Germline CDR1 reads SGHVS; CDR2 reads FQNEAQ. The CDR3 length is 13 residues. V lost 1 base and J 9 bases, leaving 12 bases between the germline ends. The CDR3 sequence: CASSLEGQGSYTF. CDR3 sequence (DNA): TGTGCCAGCAGCTTAGAAGGGCAAGGTAGCTACACCTTC.

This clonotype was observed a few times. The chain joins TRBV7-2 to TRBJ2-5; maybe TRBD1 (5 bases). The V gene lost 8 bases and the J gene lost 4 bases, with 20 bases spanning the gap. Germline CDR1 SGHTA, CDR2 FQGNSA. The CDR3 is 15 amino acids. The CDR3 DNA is TGTGCCAGCTTCCTGGGTCCAGGGCGCGGAGAGACCCAGTACTTC. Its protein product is CASFLGPGRGETQYF.

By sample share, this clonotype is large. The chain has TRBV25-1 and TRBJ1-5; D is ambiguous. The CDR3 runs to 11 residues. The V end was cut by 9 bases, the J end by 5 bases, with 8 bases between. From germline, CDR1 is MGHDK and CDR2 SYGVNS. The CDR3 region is CARKNDQPQHF. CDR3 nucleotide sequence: TGTGCCAGAAAAAACGATCAGCCCCAGCATTTT.

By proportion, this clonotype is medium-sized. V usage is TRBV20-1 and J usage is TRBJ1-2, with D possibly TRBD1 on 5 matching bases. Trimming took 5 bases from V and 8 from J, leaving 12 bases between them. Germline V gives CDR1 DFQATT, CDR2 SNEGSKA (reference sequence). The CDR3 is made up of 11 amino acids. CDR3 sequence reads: CSADEWGGYTF. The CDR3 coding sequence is TGCAGTGCTGACGAATGGGGGGGCTACACCTTC.

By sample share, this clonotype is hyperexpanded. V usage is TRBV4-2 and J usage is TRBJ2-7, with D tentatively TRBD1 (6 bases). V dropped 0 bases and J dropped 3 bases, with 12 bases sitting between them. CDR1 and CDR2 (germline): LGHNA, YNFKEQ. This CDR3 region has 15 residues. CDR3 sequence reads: CASSQEPGQFYEQYF. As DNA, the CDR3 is TGTGCCAGCAGCCAAGAACCGGGACAATTCTACGAGCAGTACTTC.

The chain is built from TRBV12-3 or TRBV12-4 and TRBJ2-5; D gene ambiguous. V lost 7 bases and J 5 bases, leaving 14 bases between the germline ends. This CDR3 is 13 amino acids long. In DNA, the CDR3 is TGTGCCAGCACCCTGACAACACGGGAGACCCAGTACTTC. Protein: CASTLTTRETQYF.

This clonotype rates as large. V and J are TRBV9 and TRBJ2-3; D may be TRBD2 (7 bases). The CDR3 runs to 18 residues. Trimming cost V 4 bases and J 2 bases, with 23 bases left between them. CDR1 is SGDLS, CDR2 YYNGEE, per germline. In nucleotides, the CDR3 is TGTGCCAGCAGCCCCCGTCCTCTGCGGGGGCCTACCACAGATACGCAGTATTTT. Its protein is CASSPRPLRGPTTDTQYF.